The 12 T cell receptor beta chains in this list originate from one sample, sequenced in a study of blood T cell repertoires in COVID-19. The data were produced by immunoSEQ multiplex PCR, yet TCRdb's version contains in-frame clones alone and is incomplete. Here the sample spans under 200,000 clones, 84% being singletons. The sequenced sample consisted of peripheral blood. Source of these receptors: a woman aged 65 to 85 with COVID-19, enrolled during active disease.

The chain is built from TRBV6-1 and TRBJ2-3, with 9 bases identical to TRBD2. Germline V CDR1 and CDR2: MNHNS, SASEGT. Germline trimming cut 1 base from V and 1 base from J; bases unmatched to any gene: 0. CDR3 length equals 15 residues. In DNA, the CDR3 is TGTGCCAGCAGTGAAGGGACTAGCGGCACAGATACGCAGTATTTT. Residues: CASSEGTSGTDTQYF.

The V gene is TRBV2, the J gene TRBJ1-6; D is uncertain. V gave up 5 bases and J gave up 12 bases, with 11 bases separating them. In germline, CDR1 is SNHLY, CDR2 FYNNEI. The CDR3 runs 12 residues. The DNA of the CDR3 is TGTGCCAGCAGTTTTCGAGGGAGACCCCTCCACTTT. This translates into CASSFRGRPLHF.

The rearrangement links TRBV19 to TRBJ1-4; D ambiguous. The V end was cut by 5 bases, the J end by 5 bases, with 12 bases between. This CDR3 is 14 amino acids long. CDR1 and CDR2 from the germline V gene are LNHDA and SQIVND (reference sequence). CDR3 loop: CASSSQVANEKLFF. The DNA for the CDR3 is TGTGCCAGTAGTTCGCAGGTAGCGAATGAAAAACTGTTTTTT.

The chain combines TRBV5-1 with TRBJ2-1; D remains ambiguous. CDR1 is SGHRS and CDR2 is YFSETQ in the germline V gene. The CDR3 is made up of 15 amino acids. V was clipped by 3 bases and J by 4 bases, with 14 bases between them. The CDR3 nucleotides are TGCGCCAGCAGCTCCCAGGCCGGTCTATACAATGAGCAGTTCTTC. Translated: CASSSQAGLYNEQFF. Together with reference TRBV5-1 and TRBJ2-1, the CDR3 gives the full variable domain: KAGVTQTPRYLIKTRGQQVTLSCSPISGHRSVSWYQQTPGQGLQFLFEYFSETQRNKGNFPGRFSGRQFSNSRSEMNVSTLELGDSALYLCASSSQAGLYNEQFFGPGTRLTVL.

This clone was seen just once. DNA for the CDR3: TGTGCCAGCTCACCACTCGCCGGACTAGCGGGGGGCAGGAACACCGGGGAGCTGTTTTTT. Translating gives CASSPLAGLAGGRNTGELFF. The chain couples TRBV18 to TRBJ2-2, with 14 bases identical to TRBD2. This CDR3 contains 20 residues. Unmatched junction bases numbered 8, after V lost 1 base and J lost 1 base. The germline CDR1 and CDR2 sequences are KGHSH and LQKENI. The complete variable domain, with remaining parts taken from reference TRBV18 and TRBJ2-2, reads NAGVMQNPRHLVRRRGQEARLRCSPMKGHSHVYWYRQLPEEGLKFMVYLQKENIIDESGMPKERFSAEFPKEGPSILRIQQVVRGDSAAYFCASSPLAGLAGGRNTGELFFGEGSRLTVL.

This clone turned up a few times. V is TRBV10-3 and J is TRBJ1-2; no definite D call. The CDR3 has 14 amino acids. V was pared by 10 bases and J by 0 bases, with 15 bases between. Germline values: CDR1 ENHRY, CDR2 SYGVKD. This CDR3 is CATRGISANYGYTF. CDR3 DNA: TGTGCCACCCGAGGGATTTCAGCTAACTATGGCTACACCTTC.

The rearrangement joins TRBV29-1 to TRBJ1-3, with 7 bases that match TRBD1. Losses at the gene ends were 4 bases for V and 3 bases for J; bases not matched to a gene: 6. Germline V gene lookup returns CDR1 SQVTM and CDR2 ANQGSEA. The CDR3 consists of 14 residues. The chain's CDR3 is CSVAKGASGNTIYF. The CDR3 DNA follows: TGCAGCGTTGCGAAGGGGGCTAGTGGAAACACCATATATTTT.

This chain uses TRBV25-1 with TRBJ1-2, with TRBD1 as a possible D gene (5 bases). V lost 7 bases and J lost 3, with 21 bases in between. Germline V gene data show CDR1 as MGHDK and CDR2 as SYGVNS. This CDR3 region has 16 residues. Here the CDR3 DNA reads TGTGCCAGCAAAGGGGAAAGGGAGGTTGAGGACTATGGCTACACCTTC. Its translation is CASKGEREVEDYGYTF.

V usage is TRBV11-3 and J usage is TRBJ1-1; D remains unclear. The CDR3 totals 14 residues. V was pared by 1 base and J by 10 bases, with 16 bases between. The V gene's germline CDR1 is SGHNT and CDR2 YENEEA. For the CDR3, the DNA is TGTGCCAGCAGCTTAGGGGGAGATTCTGCCCCAGCTTTCTTT. This sequence encodes CASSLGGDSAPAFF.

The CDR3 DNA is TGCGCCAGCAGCCAAGATCCCCTAGCGGGGGCTGCGAACACCGGGGAGCTGTTTTTT. Protein sequence: CASSQDPLAGAANTGELFF. This chain uses TRBV4-1 with TRBJ2-2, with TRBD2 matching 10 bases. Losses at the gene ends were 0 bases for V and 0 bases for J; bases not matched to a gene: 7. The CDR3 extends over 19 amino acids. CDR1 and CDR2 from the germline V gene are MGHRA and YSYEKL.

The J gene is TRBJ1-1, the V gene TRBV6-1, with 8 bases matching TRBD1. The germline V gene encodes CDR1 MNHNS and CDR2 SASEGT. The CDR3 contains 14 residues. Germline trimming cut 6 bases from V and 5 bases from J; bases unmatched to any gene: 8. The CDR3 loop reads CASRTTGVATEAFF. Written as DNA, the CDR3 is TGTGCCAGCAGGACGACAGGGGTGGCGACTGAAGCTTTCTTT.

This chain uses TRBV5-4 with TRBJ2-7; 7 nucleotides align to TRBD1. The trim removed 3 bases at V and 3 bases at J, leaving 3 bases unmatched. The CDR3 has 13 residues. Germline CDR1 is SGHNT and CDR2 is YYREEE (reference sequence). The CDR3 sequence is CASSYRQGYEQYF. The CDR3 bases are TGTGCCAGCAGCTACAGACAGGGCTACGAGCAGTACTTC.